This T cell receptor (beta chain) was recorded in a study of blood T cell repertoires in COVID-19. Study-wide background: The samples span acute and convalescent COVID-19 from the United States, Italy and Spain. Sample material is recorded as cDNA or gDNA derived from T cells, B-cell-depleted T cells, or PBMCs.

Original analysis: How many nucleated cells were present was estimated from reference gene primer amplification. Here immunoSEQ multiplex PCR was the method, and the copy in TCRdb shows in-frame clones only, minus some. V and J calls and clone size are copied from that table; D and trimming were computed from the DNA. The sample lists 250,000 or so clones, 84% occurring once. The CDR3 length is 16 residues. The germline V gene encodes CDR1 MDHEN and CDR2 SYDVKM. V was clipped by 5 bases and J by 5 bases, with 16 bases between them. V is TRBV28 and J is TRBJ1-6; possible D gene TRBD1, 6 bases. The sequence was obtained from a woman between 40 and 50 years old who had recovered from COVID-19. Sequencing was carried out using peripheral blood. The CDR3 spells CASSPGGAGDNSPLHF. In DNA, the CDR3 is TGTGCCAGCAGTCCTGGGGGCGCGGGAGATAATTCACCCCTCCACTTT.